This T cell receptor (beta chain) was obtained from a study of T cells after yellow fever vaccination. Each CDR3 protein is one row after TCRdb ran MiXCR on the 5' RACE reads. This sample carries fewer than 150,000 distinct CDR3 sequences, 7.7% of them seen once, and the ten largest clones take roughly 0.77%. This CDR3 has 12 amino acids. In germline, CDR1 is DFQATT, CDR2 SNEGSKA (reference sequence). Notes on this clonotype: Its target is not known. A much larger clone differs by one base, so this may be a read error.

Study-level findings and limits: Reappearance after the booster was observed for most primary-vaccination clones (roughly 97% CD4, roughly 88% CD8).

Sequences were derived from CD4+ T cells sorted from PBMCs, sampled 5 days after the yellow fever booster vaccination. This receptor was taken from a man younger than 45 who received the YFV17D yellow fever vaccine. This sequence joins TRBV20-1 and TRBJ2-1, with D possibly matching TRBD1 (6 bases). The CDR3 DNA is TGCAGGGCTAACGGACAGTACAATGAGCAGTTCTTC. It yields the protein CRANGQYNEQFF.